These 20 T cell receptor beta chains share one sample of origin, sequenced in a study of OX40 agonist ivuxolimab in advanced cancers. This table comes from immunoSEQ multiplex PCR, and its TCRdb copy is limited to in-frame clones, with some not included. This table has tens of thousands of clones, about 90% appearing once. Sequences were derived from CD4+ or CD8+ T cells sorted from blood, sampled in a trial of the OX40 agonist ivuxolimab. Receptor source: an adult with an advanced solid tumor such as melanoma, head and neck, liver or kidney cancer.

The CDR3 DNA follows: TGTGCCGTTAGGTACACTGAAGCTTTCTTT. This translates into CAVRYTEAFF. The chain employs TRBV6-5 and TRBJ1-1; D is uncertain. The CDR3 has 10 amino acids. V gave up 11 bases and J gave up 3 bases, with 7 bases separating them. Per germline, CDR1 MNHEY and CDR2 SVGAGI.

In nucleotides, the CDR3 is TGTGCCAGTAGTATAGGGACAGTAACCACTGAAGCTTTCTTT. Protein: CASSIGTVTTEAFF. This chain uses TRBV19 with TRBJ1-1; D might be TRBD1 (6 bases). The CDR3 has 14 amino acids. Trimming pared 1 base from V and 4 bases from J, leaving 10 bases between. Germline values: CDR1 LNHDA, CDR2 SQIVND (reference sequence). Drawing the rest from reference TRBV19 and TRBJ1-1, the complete variable domain is DGGITQSPKYLFRKEGQNVTLSCEQNLNHDAMYWYRQDPGQGLRLIYYSQIVNDFQKGDIAEGYSVSREKKESFPLTVTSAQKNPTAFYLCASSIGTVTTEAFFGQGTRLTVV.

This clone was seen a single time. The gene calls are TRBV6-1 and TRBJ2-1; 9 bases align to TRBD1. Trimming removed 6 bases from V and 4 bases from J; junction bases left unmatched: 7. CDR3 length: 15 amino acids. Germline lookup yields CDR1 MNHNS and CDR2 SASEGT. CDR3 in amino acids: CASSADRGGYNEQFF. The DNA for the CDR3 is TGTGCCAGCAGCGCCGACAGGGGGGGATACAATGAGCAGTTCTTC.

The chain couples TRBV5-3 to TRBJ1-2; no reliable D call. TRBV5-3 is assigned to the ORF class and has an uncertain function. Trimming removed 0 bases at V and 2 bases at J, with 8 bases between. This CDR3 region has 14 residues. The CDR3 loop reads CARSLGGRNYGYTF. The DNA of the CDR3 is TGTGCCAGAAGCTTGGGAGGCCGGAACTATGGCTACACCTTC.

This chain uses TRBV9 with TRBJ2-1; TRBD2 is a possible D gene (5 bases). V lost 3 bases and J lost 0, with 16 bases in between. Germline V gene lookup returns CDR1 SGDLS and CDR2 YYNGEE. The length of the CDR3 is 17 residues. The CDR3 loop reads CASSERAPHDSYNEQFF. CDR3 nucleotides: TGTGCCAGCAGCGAGAGGGCCCCTCATGACTCCTACAATGAGCAGTTCTTC.

J is TRBJ1-6 and V is TRBV19; D gene ambiguous. V was pared by 2 bases and J by 6 bases, with 8 bases between. The CDR3 loop spans 14 amino acids. The germline V gene has CDR1 LNHDA and CDR2 SQIVND (reference sequence). The DNA of the CDR3 is TGTGCCAGTAGTATAAGGGAGCTTAATTCACCCCTCCACTTT. Translation gives CASSIRELNSPLHF.

The gene calls are TRBV7-9 and TRBJ2-2; 8 nucleotides match TRBD2. Germline CDR1 and CDR2: SEHNR and FQNEAQ (reference sequence). The CDR3 runs to 19 residues. V trimming: 3 bases; J trimming: 0 bases; junction bases outside the gene matches: 12. The CDR3 sequence is CASSFDGPGGLSNTGELFF. CDR3 sequence (DNA): TGTGCCAGCAGCTTCGATGGTCCGGGGGGGCTCTCGAACACCGGGGAGCTGTTTTTT.

This clone has just one count. The chain has TRBV11-1 and TRBJ2-7; D is uncertain. V lost 5 bases, J lost 7 bases, and 21 bases lay in between. CDR1 and CDR2 from the germline V gene are SGHAT and FQDESV (reference sequence). CDR3 length: 15 amino acids. CDR3 nucleotides: TGTGCCAGCAGCCTACTACCACAATCTACGTCGGAGCAGTACTTC. Translated: CASSLLPQSTSEQYF.

This clone came up a few times. This sequence joins TRBV5-1 and TRBJ1-1, with a possible D match to TRBD1 (5 bases). This CDR3 spans 16 amino acids. Germline CDR1 SGHRS, CDR2 YFSETQ. V lost 3 bases to trimming and J lost 4 bases, with 19 bases between them. CDR3 sequence: CASSSHLDGGGTEAFF. Written as DNA, the CDR3 is TGCGCCAGCAGCTCCCACCTGGACGGTGGGGGCACTGAAGCTTTCTTT.

The rearrangement links TRBV5-1 to TRBJ2-6, with D uncertain. This CDR3 comprises 16 residues. Germline V gene data show CDR1 as SGHRS and CDR2 as YFSETQ. The V end lost 7 bases, the J end lost 0 bases, and 14 bases lay between the germline ends. In DNA, the CDR3 is TGCGCCAGCTCAACAACAGTGAACTCTGGGGCCAACGTCCTGACTTTC. It encodes CASSTTVNSGANVLTF.

With respect to this clone: At one of its ends the junction is not consistent with the germline gene, which may arise from a read error. The rearrangement links TRBV29-1 to TRBJ2-5, with TRBD1 as a possible D gene (5 bases). Germline values: CDR1 SQVTM, CDR2 ANQGSEA. The CDR3 is 14 residues long. The CDR3 sequence: CSVEGAFHQETQYF. CDR3 in DNA: TGCAGCGTCGAAGGGGCCTTCCACCAAGAGACCCAGTACTTC.

This chain links TRBV5-4 with TRBJ2-5; TRBD1 or TRBD2 may be the D gene (6 bases each). Trimming cost V 6 bases and J 5 bases, with 17 bases left between them. Germline CDR1 is SGHNT and CDR2 is YYREEE (reference sequence). The CDR3 runs 14 residues. The CDR3 reads CASTMKIGGETQYF. The CDR3 nucleotides are TGTGCCAGCACTATGAAGATAGGGGGGGAGACCCAGTACTTC. Complete variable domain (other parts from reference TRBV5-4 and TRBJ2-5): ETGVTQSPTHLIKTRGQQVTLRCSSQSGHNTVSWYQQALGQGPQFIFQYYREEENGRGNFPPRFSGLQFPNYSSELNVNALELDDSALYLCASTMKIGGETQYFGPGTRLLVL.

The V and J genes are TRBV5-1 and TRBJ1-4, with D uncertain. Trimming cost V 1 base and J 0 bases, with 4 bases left between them. Germline-derived CDR1 and CDR2 are SGHRS and YFSETQ. The CDR3 spans 14 residues. CDR3 nucleotides: TGCGCCAGCAGCTTGAATCCAACTAATGAAAAACTGTTTTTT. It translates to CASSLNPTNEKLFF. Looking up the rest from reference TRBV5-1 and TRBJ1-4 gives the full variable domain: KAGVTQTPRYLIKTRGQQVTLSCSPISGHRSVSWYQQTPGQGLQFLFEYFSETQRNKGNFPGRFSGRQFSNSRSEMNVSTLELGDSALYLCASSLNPTNEKLFFGSGTQLSVL.

The rearrangement links TRBV14 to TRBJ2-2; D ambiguous. The CDR3 consists of 13 residues. Per germline, CDR1 SGHDN and CDR2 FVKESK. The ends were cut back, 3 bases at V and 5 bases at J, with 7 bases in the middle. The CDR3 coding sequence is TGTGCCAGCAGCCAGGAAGCGACCGGGGAGCTGTTTTTT. Amino acid sequence: CASSQEATGELFF.

The chain employs TRBV28 and TRBJ2-5, with 8 bases fitting TRBD1. CDR1 is MDHEN, CDR2 SYDVKM, per germline. The CDR3 has 16 amino acids. The CDR3 loop is CATLPGTGAPLRKQYF. For the CDR3, the DNA is TGTGCTACGCTACCTGGGACAGGCGCGCCTCTACGAAAGCAGTACTTC.

The rearrangement links TRBV6-5 to TRBJ2-4, with D possibly being TRBD1 (5 bases). This CDR3 is built from 15 residues. Trimming removed 5 bases at V and 1 base at J, with 12 bases between. Looked up from germline, CDR1 is MNHEY and CDR2 is SVGAGI. CDR3 nucleotides: TGTGCCAGCAGTCAAACCAGGGTGGCCAAAAACATTCAGTACTTC. Residues: CASSQTRVAKNIQYF.

The rearrangement uses TRBV6-6 and TRBJ2-1, with D possibly called TRBD1 or TRBD2 (6 bases each). V lost 7 bases and J 5 bases, leaving 15 bases between the germline ends. The CDR3 runs 14 residues. Per germline, CDR1 MNHNY and CDR2 SVGAGI (reference sequence). DNA of the CDR3: TGTGCCAGCATCTACGGGGGCGGAGACAATGAGCAGTTCTTC. It codes for CASIYGGGDNEQFF.

The chain uses TRBV11-2 and TRBJ2-1; D uncertain. Trimming pared 3 bases from V and 0 bases from J, leaving 9 bases between. Germline CDR1 reads SGHAT; CDR2 reads FQNNGV. The CDR3 sequence is 15 residues long. In DNA, the CDR3 is TGTGCCAGCAGCTTCACTATGAGCTCCTACAATGAGCAGTTCTTC. Amino acid sequence: CASSFTMSSYNEQFF. Based on the CDR3 plus reference TRBV11-2 and TRBJ2-1, the full variable domain is EAGVAQSPRYKIIEKRQSVAFWCNPISGHATLYWYQQILGQGPKLLIQFQNNGVVDDSQLPKDRFSAERLKGVDSTLKIQPAKLEDSAVYLCASSFTMSSYNEQFFGPGTRLTVL.

CDR3 nucleotide sequence: TGTGCCAGCAGCTTAGATCAGGGGGCTCGGAACTATGGCTACACCTTC. Translating gives CASSLDQGARNYGYTF. This chain uses TRBV7-2 with TRBJ1-2, with 8 bases lining up with TRBD1. V lost 1 base, J lost 2 bases, and 6 bases stayed unmatched. The CDR3 covers 16 residues. Germline V gives CDR1 SGHTA, CDR2 FQGNSA. Full variable domain (missing parts from reference TRBV7-2 and TRBJ1-2): GAGVSQSPSNKVTEKGKDVELRCDPISGHTALYWYRQSLGQGLEFLIYFQGNSAPDKSGLPSDRFSAERTGGSVSTLTIQRTQQEDSAVYLCASSLDQGARNYGYTFGSGTRLTVV.

The chain combines TRBV9 with TRBJ2-1, with 11 bases identical to TRBD2. The CDR3 has 17 amino acids. CDR1 and CDR2 (germline): SGDLS, YYNGEE. V lost 0 bases to trimming and J lost 7 bases; unmatched junction nucleotides: 9. CDR3 loop: CASSVGPGLAERNEQFF. CDR3 nucleotide sequence: TGTGCCAGCAGCGTAGGCCCGGGACTAGCGGAGCGGAATGAGCAGTTCTTC.